The rows below give T cell receptor beta chains drawn from one sample of a study of cytomegalovirus exposure and HLA in healthy donors. Libraries were prepared by immunoSEQ multiplex PCR; TCRdb keeps only in-frame clonotypes and omits some of them. The sample yields approximately 86,000 clones, around 70% seen once. The sample taken for sequencing was PBMCs. These receptors were obtained from a man between 60 and 75 years old in good health and CMV-seronegative. Each CDR3 is given with its conserved first and last residue. The order of the fields is J gene, D gene, V gene, clone size, CDR3 DNA, CDR3 protein. The D gene is left open where the match is weak. Not every row has a clone size; where given, it reads once, few, many or a size class.

TRBJ1-4 | NA | TRBV2 | once | TGTGCCAGCAGTGATTATGCAGATAATGAAAAACTGTTTTTT | CASSDYADNEKLFF
TRBJ2-2 | TRBD1 | TRBV4-1 | NA | TGCGCCAGCAGCCAAGTCGGGGGACAGGGGGGACTCACCGGGGAGCTGTTTTTT | CASSQVGGQGGLTGELFF
TRBJ1-6 | TRBD1 | TRBV18 | NA | TGTGCCAGCTCACAGGGGACAGATTCACCCCTCCACTTT | CASSQGTDSPLHF
TRBJ1-2 | TRBD1 | TRBV29-1 | few | TGCAGCGTTGGTCAGGGGGCGCCGGGCTACACCTTC | CSVGQGAPGYTF
TRBJ1-1 | NA | TRBV25-1 | NA | TGTGCCAGCAGTGAATACGGAGGGGAAGGCACTGAAGCTTTCTTT | CASSEYGGEGTEAFF
TRBJ1-5 | NA | TRBV19 | NA | TGTGCCAGTACCCTCGGGGGGAAACGGCAGCCCCAGCATTTT | CASTLGGKRQPQHF
TRBJ1-4 | TRBD1 | TRBV30 | NA | TGTGCCGCCACAGGGGTGACTGAAAAACTGTTTTTT | CAATGVTEKLFF
TRBJ2-5 | TRBD2 | TRBV5-1 | few | TGCGCCAGCAGCTTGGGTGGGGGGGTCCAAGAGACCCAGTACTTC | CASSLGGGVQETQYF
TRBJ2-7 | TRBD2 | TRBV7-2 | few | TGTGCCAGCAGCTTTGCGACTAGCGGGGGGGCCTTGGACTTC | CASSFATSGGALDF
TRBJ2-2 | NA | TRBV21-1 | once | TGTGCCAGCAGCAAAATTCTTCGGGAGACCAGGAGTACCGGGGAGCTGTTTTTT | CASSKILRETRSTGELFF
TRBJ2-5 | NA | TRBV5-4 | NA | TGTGCCAGCACCACAGTGACAGAAAAAGAGACCCAGTACTTC | CASTTVTEKETQYF
TRBJ1-2 | TRBD1 | TRBV6-5 | NA | TGTGCCAGCAGTTACGAAACAGGGGGCCAAGGCTACACCTTC | CASSYETGGQGYTF
TRBJ1-4 | NA | TRBV7-9 | few | TGTGCCAGCAGCCTGGGGCCCGCAACTAATGAAAAACTGTTTTTT | CASSLGPATNEKLFF
TRBJ2-1 | TRBD2 | TRBV9 | NA | TGTGCCAGCAGCGTAGTGAGCAGCGGGGGGGACAATGAGCAGTTCTTC | CASSVVSSGGDNEQFF
TRBJ2-7 | NA | TRBV7-9 | NA | TGTGCCAGCAGCACTCAGGGGGGTGGAAACTACGAGCAGTACTTC | CASSTQGGGNYEQYF
TRBJ2-7 | TRBD1 | TRBV18 | few | TGTGCCAGCTCAACAGCCGGGACAGGGTACGAGCAGTACTTC | CASSTAGTGYEQYF
TRBJ2-1 | TRBD2 | TRBV19 | NA | TGTGCCAGTGGGGTAGCGGGGGGTTCCTACAATGAGCAGTTCTTC | CASGVAGGSYNEQFF
TRBJ2-3 | TRBD2 | TRBV29-1 | NA | TGCAGCGTCATTAGCGGGAGTGGCACAGATACGCAGTATTTT | CSVISGSGTDTQYF